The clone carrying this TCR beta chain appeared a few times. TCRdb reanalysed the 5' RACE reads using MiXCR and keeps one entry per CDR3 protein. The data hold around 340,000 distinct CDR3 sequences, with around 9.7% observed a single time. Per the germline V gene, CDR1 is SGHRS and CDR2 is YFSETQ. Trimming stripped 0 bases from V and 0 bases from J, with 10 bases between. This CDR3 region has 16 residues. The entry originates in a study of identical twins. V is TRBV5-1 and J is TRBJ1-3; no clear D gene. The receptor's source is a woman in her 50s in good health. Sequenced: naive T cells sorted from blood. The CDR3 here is CASSLVGLGSGNTIYF. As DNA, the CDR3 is TGCGCCAGCAGCTTGGTTGGCTTAGGCTCTGGAAACACCATATATTTT.